Listed below are T cell receptor beta chains from one sample, sequenced in a study of post-analysis software for immune sequencing data. TCRdb used MiXCR to reprocess the PCR reads, holding one entry per CDR3 protein. The sample lists fewer than 700,000 distinct CDR3 sequences; 44% were seen once. What was sequenced was blood. These receptors came from a girl aged 5-17 years with multiple sclerosis. The CDR3 runs from the conserved cysteine through the conserved F or W. The order of the fields is CDR3 length, J gene, D gene, V gene, clone size, CDR3 protein, CDR3 DNA. The D gene is left open where the match is weak. The size field is filled for only some rows; it gives once, few, many or a size class.

len: 15; j_gene: TRBJ2-3; d_gene: TRBD2; v_gene: TRBV6-6; abundance: few; CDR3aa: CASSPGLADTDTQYF; CDR3nt: TGTGCCAGCAGTCCGGGACTAGCGGACACAGATACGCAGTATTTT
len: 18; j_gene: TRBJ2-7; d_gene: TRBD2; v_gene: TRBV4-1; abundance: -; CDR3aa: CASSQGRTSGGLSYEQYF; CDR3nt: TGCGCCAGCAGCCAAGGCAGGACTAGCGGGGGCCTCTCCTACGAGCAGTACTTC
len: 15; j_gene: TRBJ2-7; d_gene: TRBD2; v_gene: TRBV4-1; abundance: -; CDR3aa: CASSQVAGDRNEQYF; CDR3nt: TGCGCCAGCAGCCAAGTAGCGGGAGACAGAAACGAGCAGTACTTC
len: 13; j_gene: TRBJ2-7; d_gene: -; v_gene: TRBV6-5; abundance: few; CDR3aa: CASSSSGRSEQYF; CDR3nt: TGTGCCAGCAGTTCCTCTGGACGCAGCGAGCAGTACTTC
len: 14; j_gene: TRBJ1-2; d_gene: TRBD1; v_gene: TRBV6-5; abundance: few; CDR3aa: CASSFDRVNYGYTF; CDR3nt: TGTGCCAGCAGTTTCGACAGGGTGAACTATGGCTACACCTTC
len: 15; j_gene: TRBJ2-5; d_gene: TRBD2; v_gene: TRBV6-5; abundance: few; CDR3aa: CASSYTPLALREQYF; CDR3nt: TGTGCCAGCAGTTACACACCACTGGCGTTGCGGGAGCAGTACTTC
len: 16; j_gene: TRBJ2-4; d_gene: -; v_gene: TRBV7-9; abundance: -; CDR3aa: CASSLASGLAKNIQYF; CDR3nt: TGTGCCAGCAGCTTAGCCTCGGGACTAGCCAAAAACATTCAGTACTTC
len: 13; j_gene: TRBJ2-7; d_gene: TRBD1; v_gene: TRBV12-3/TRBV12-4; abundance: many; CDR3aa: CASSFGQGNEQYF; CDR3nt: TGTGCCAGCAGTTTCGGACAGGGGAACGAGCAGTACTTC
len: 15; j_gene: TRBJ2-7; d_gene: -; v_gene: TRBV2; abundance: -; CDR3aa: CASSEARAQAYEQYF; CDR3nt: TGTGCCAGCAGTGAAGCGCGGGCGCAGGCCTACGAGCAGTACTTC
len: 13; j_gene: TRBJ2-1; d_gene: TRBD2; v_gene: TRBV7-2; abundance: -; CDR3aa: CASSPTPSGEQFF; CDR3nt: TGTGCCAGCAGCCCTACCCCTAGCGGGGAGCAGTTCTTC
len: 14; j_gene: TRBJ2-7; d_gene: TRBD1; v_gene: TRBV5-1; abundance: -; CDR3aa: CASRLTGYNYEQYF; CDR3nt: TGCGCCAGCAGATTGACAGGGTATAACTACGAGCAGTACTTC
len: 13; j_gene: TRBJ2-1; d_gene: -; v_gene: TRBV7-7; abundance: few; CDR3aa: CASSWDFEGRQFF; CDR3nt: TGTGCTAGCAGCTGGGATTTTGAGGGAAGGCAGTTCTTC
len: 15; j_gene: TRBJ2-7; d_gene: -; v_gene: TRBV12-3/TRBV12-4; abundance: -; CDR3aa: CASSLGRGTRYEQYF; CDR3nt: TGTGCCAGCAGTTTAGGAAGAGGGACCAGATACGAGCAGTACTTC
len: 18; j_gene: TRBJ1-1; d_gene: -; v_gene: TRBV5-1; abundance: -; CDR3aa: CASSLGEGYGKRNTEAFF; CDR3nt: TGCGCCAGCAGCTTGGGGGAGGGCTATGGAAAACGCAACACTGAAGCTTTCTTT
len: 15; j_gene: TRBJ1-4; d_gene: TRBD1; v_gene: TRBV5-1; abundance: -; CDR3aa: CASRYDRGPDEKLFF; CDR3nt: TGCGCCAGCAGATACGACAGGGGCCCGGATGAAAAACTGTTTTTT
len: 15; j_gene: TRBJ1-5; d_gene: -; v_gene: TRBV5-1; abundance: -; CDR3aa: CASSLSDYSNQPQHF; CDR3nt: TGCGCCAGCAGCTTGTCAGATTATAGCAATCAGCCCCAGCATTTT
len: 12; j_gene: TRBJ2-3; d_gene: -; v_gene: TRBV20-1; abundance: -; CDR3aa: CSAPAGADTQYF; CDR3nt: TGCAGTGCTCCCGCCGGCGCAGATACGCAGTATTTT
len: 18; j_gene: TRBJ2-7; d_gene: -; v_gene: TRBV24-1; abundance: -; CDR3aa: CATSDTAKGGGSYNEQYF; CDR3nt: TGTGCCACCAGTGATACAGCCAAAGGGGGGGGCTCCTACAATGAGCAGTACTTC
len: 14; j_gene: TRBJ1-2; d_gene: TRBD1; v_gene: TRBV27; abundance: few; CDR3aa: CASSDRGTNYGYTF; CDR3nt: TGTGCCAGCAGCGACAGGGGGACTAACTATGGCTACACCTTC
len: 17; j_gene: TRBJ1-2; d_gene: -; v_gene: TRBV4-1; abundance: -; CDR3aa: CASSQEGSRRGSYDYTF; CDR3nt: TGCGCCAGCAGCCAAGAAGGTTCTCGAAGGGGCAGCTATGACTACACCTTC
len: 15; j_gene: TRBJ2-6; d_gene: -; v_gene: TRBV6-5; abundance: few; CDR3aa: CASSPEVSGANVLTF; CDR3nt: TGTGCCAGCAGCCCAGAGGTCTCTGGGGCCAACGTCCTGACTTTC
len: 13; j_gene: TRBJ2-7; d_gene: -; v_gene: TRBV6-1; abundance: -; CDR3aa: CASSEGVTYEQYF; CDR3nt: TGTGCCAGCAGTGAGGGGGTCACCTACGAGCAGTACTTC
len: 14; j_gene: TRBJ2-1; d_gene: TRBD2; v_gene: TRBV7-2; abundance: -; CDR3aa: CASSPGLATNEQFF; CDR3nt: TGTGCCAGCAGCCCAGGACTAGCGACAAATGAGCAGTTCTTC
len: 17; j_gene: TRBJ2-1; d_gene: TRBD2; v_gene: TRBV12-3/TRBV12-4; abundance: -; CDR3aa: CASSLSPSGGPSNEQFF; CDR3nt: TGTGCCAGCAGTTTATCCCCTAGCGGGGGTCCCAGCAATGAGCAGTTCTTC
len: 14; j_gene: TRBJ2-7; d_gene: -; v_gene: TRBV5-1; abundance: -; CDR3aa: CASSLAFSTSEQYF; CDR3nt: TGCGCCAGCAGCTTGGCCTTCAGTACAAGCGAGCAGTACTTC
len: 13; j_gene: TRBJ2-7; d_gene: -; v_gene: TRBV12-3/TRBV12-4; abundance: -; CDR3aa: CASSLEGDLEQYF; CDR3nt: TGTGCCAGCAGTTTAGAAGGTGACCTCGAGCAGTACTTC
len: 13; j_gene: TRBJ2-7; d_gene: -; v_gene: TRBV27; abundance: -; CDR3aa: CASSASWGSEQYF; CDR3nt: TGTGCCAGCAGTGCCTCGTGGGGGTCCGAGCAGTACTTC
len: 13; j_gene: TRBJ2-7; d_gene: TRBD1; v_gene: TRBV12-3/TRBV12-4; abundance: -; CDR3aa: CASRDRGEAEQYF; CDR3nt: TGTGCCAGCAGGGACAGGGGAGAGGCCGAGCAGTACTTC
len: 18; j_gene: TRBJ2-3; d_gene: TRBD2; v_gene: TRBV12-3/TRBV12-4; abundance: -; CDR3aa: CASSSLAGLAGYTDTQYF; CDR3nt: TGTGCCAGCAGTTCCCTGGCGGGACTAGCGGGGTACACAGATACGCAGTATTTT
len: 13; j_gene: TRBJ2-1; d_gene: -; v_gene: TRBV24-1; abundance: few; CDR3aa: CATSFGGSEEQFF; CDR3nt: TGTGCCACCAGTTTCGGAGGCAGTGAGGAGCAGTTCTTC
len: 19; j_gene: TRBJ2-3; d_gene: -; v_gene: TRBV12-3/TRBV12-4; abundance: -; CDR3aa: CASSSLTGPARESRNTQYF; CDR3nt: TGTGCCAGCAGTTCCCTTACAGGGCCGGCGCGGGAAAGTAGGAATACGCAGTATTTT
len: 19; j_gene: TRBJ2-1; d_gene: TRBD2; v_gene: TRBV10-1; abundance: few; CDR3aa: CASSESGLAGAFSYNEQFF; CDR3nt: TGCGCCAGCAGTGAGTCGGGACTAGCGGGAGCCTTCTCCTACAATGAGCAGTTCTTC
len: 14; j_gene: TRBJ2-4; d_gene: -; v_gene: TRBV11-2; abundance: -; CDR3aa: CASRGGGTLHIQYF; CDR3nt: TGTGCCAGCAGGGGGGGGGGCACCTTACACATTCAGTACTTC
len: 14; j_gene: TRBJ1-1; d_gene: -; v_gene: TRBV20-1; abundance: few; CDR3aa: CSARRGAGLHEAFF; CDR3nt: TGCAGTGCTAGAAGAGGGGCGGGCCTGCATGAAGCTTTCTTT
len: 17; j_gene: TRBJ2-7; d_gene: -; v_gene: TRBV4-1; abundance: -; CDR3aa: CACSQGPRGPSYNEQYF; CDR3nt: TGCGCCTGCAGCCAAGGGCCCAGGGGCCCGTCCTACAATGAGCAGTACTTC
len: 14; j_gene: TRBJ2-7; d_gene: -; v_gene: TRBV21-1; abundance: -; CDR3aa: CASSKDEGSYEQYF; CDR3nt: TGTGCCAGCAGCAAAGATGAGGGATCCTACGAGCAGTACTTC
len: 13; j_gene: TRBJ2-5; d_gene: TRBD1; v_gene: TRBV12-3/TRBV12-4; abundance: few; CDR3aa: CASSTGGRETQYF; CDR3nt: TGTGCCAGCAGTACAGGGGGCCGAGAGACCCAGTACTTC
len: 17; j_gene: TRBJ1-2; d_gene: TRBD1; v_gene: TRBV6-4; abundance: -; CDR3aa: CASSDSSRDRGLNGYTF; CDR3nt: TGTGCCAGCAGTGACTCGTCCCGGGACAGGGGCCTTAACGGCTACACCTTT
len: 14; j_gene: TRBJ2-5; d_gene: -; v_gene: TRBV6-1; abundance: -; CDR3aa: CASSPVSRVETQYF; CDR3nt: TGTGCCAGCAGTCCAGTGAGCAGGGTTGAGACCCAGTACTTC
len: 13; j_gene: TRBJ2-1; d_gene: TRBD2; v_gene: TRBV29-1; abundance: -; CDR3aa: CSVGAGGLNEQFF; CDR3nt: TGCAGCGTTGGAGCGGGAGGCCTCAATGAGCAGTTCTTC
len: 13; j_gene: TRBJ1-2; d_gene: -; v_gene: TRBV3-1; abundance: -; CDR3aa: CASSQGWANRYTF; CDR3nt: TGTGCCAGCAGCCAAGGGTGGGCAAATCGCTACACCTTC
len: 15; j_gene: TRBJ2-5; d_gene: TRBD2; v_gene: TRBV7-2; abundance: -; CDR3aa: CASNPPSGGQETQYF; CDR3nt: TGTGCCAGCAATCCACCCAGCGGGGGGCAAGAGACCCAGTACTTC
len: 14; j_gene: TRBJ2-3; d_gene: TRBD2; v_gene: TRBV6-6; abundance: -; CDR3aa: CASSGGANTDTQYF; CDR3nt: TGTGCCTCCTCCGGGGGGGCTAACACAGATACGCAGTATTTT
len: 14; j_gene: TRBJ2-5; d_gene: -; v_gene: TRBV20-1; abundance: few; CDR3aa: CSARDGTSGETQYF; CDR3nt: TGCAGTGCCCGGGACGGAACTTCGGGAGAGACCCAGTACTTC
len: 13; j_gene: TRBJ1-2; d_gene: TRBD1; v_gene: TRBV12-3/TRBV12-4; abundance: -; CDR3aa: CASRQNRGEGYTF; CDR3nt: TGTGCCAGCAGGCAAAACAGGGGTGAGGGCTACACCTTC
len: 14; j_gene: TRBJ1-1; d_gene: -; v_gene: TRBV7-3; abundance: -; CDR3aa: CASSPDPGPGEAFF; CDR3nt: TGTGCCAGCAGCCCAGATCCCGGACCAGGTGAAGCTTTCTTT
len: 13; j_gene: TRBJ2-3; d_gene: -; v_gene: TRBV4-1; abundance: -; CDR3aa: CASSQGETGTQYF; CDR3nt: TGCGCCAGCAGCCAAGGGGAAACAGGTACGCAGTATTTT
len: 15; j_gene: TRBJ2-3; d_gene: -; v_gene: TRBV11-2; abundance: once; CDR3aa: CASSGPGGMTDTQYF; CDR3nt: TGTGCCAGCAGCGGGCCCGGCGGGATGACGGATACGCAGTATTTT
len: 15; j_gene: TRBJ1-4; d_gene: -; v_gene: TRBV20-1; abundance: -; CDR3aa: CSARADARGNEKLFF; CDR3nt: TGCAGTGCTAGAGCCGACGCTAGGGGAAATGAAAAACTGTTTTTT
len: 11; j_gene: TRBJ1-4; d_gene: TRBD1; v_gene: TRBV7-9; abundance: -; CDR3aa: CASQGGGKLFF; CDR3nt: TGTGCCAGCCAAGGGGGCGGCAAACTGTTTTTT
len: 15; j_gene: TRBJ1-1; d_gene: -; v_gene: TRBV11-3; abundance: -; CDR3aa: CASSPSPGVDTEAFF; CDR3nt: TGTGCCAGCAGCCCGAGTCCCGGGGTGGACACTGAAGCTTTCTTT
len: 13; j_gene: TRBJ1-2; d_gene: -; v_gene: TRBV12-3/TRBV12-4; abundance: -; CDR3aa: CASSFGQEYGYTF; CDR3nt: TGTGCCAGCAGTTTTGGCCAGGAATATGGCTACACCTTC
len: 13; j_gene: TRBJ1-2; d_gene: TRBD1; v_gene: TRBV6-5; abundance: -; CDR3aa: CASSYFGQDGYTF; CDR3nt: TGTGCCAGCAGTTATTTCGGACAGGATGGCTACACCTTC
len: 13; j_gene: TRBJ2-7; d_gene: TRBD2; v_gene: TRBV20-1; abundance: -; CDR3aa: CSGKREWSPEQYF; CDR3nt: TGCAGTGGCAAGCGGGAATGGTCCCCCGAGCAGTACTTC
len: 15; j_gene: TRBJ2-7; d_gene: TRBD1; v_gene: TRBV6-1; abundance: -; CDR3aa: CASSEGPQGAYEQYF; CDR3nt: TGTGCCAGCAGTGAAGGGCCGCAGGGGGCTTACGAGCAGTACTTC
len: 17; j_gene: TRBJ2-3; d_gene: -; v_gene: TRBV27; abundance: -; CDR3aa: CASSFSLGPASTDTQYF; CDR3nt: TGTGCCAGCAGTTTTTCTCTAGGCCCGGCAAGCACAGATACGCAGTATTTT
len: 19; j_gene: TRBJ2-5; d_gene: -; v_gene: TRBV12-3/TRBV12-4; abundance: few; CDR3aa: CASSFRTLHPGPTRETQYF; CDR3nt: TGTGCCAGCAGTTTTAGGACCCTCCATCCGGGCCCCACCAGGGAGACCCAGTACTTC